This is a list of T cell receptor beta chains from one sample in a study of T cell responses to AZD1222 COVID-19 vaccine. The assay was immunoSEQ multiplex PCR, and TCRdb's table has in-frame clones only and misses some. The sample gives some 120,000 clones, 80% to 90% of which show up once; roughly 11% is in the top ten. Sequenced here: peripheral blood, sampled on day 0 of MenACWY control vaccination. These receptors were obtained from an adult in good health. Both conserved end residues are part of each CDR3. Fields, in order: V gene, J gene, CDR3 protein.

v_gene: TRBV13
j_gene: TRBJ1-2
CDR3aa: CASSSDGPALGF

v_gene: TRBV27
j_gene: TRBJ2-1
CDR3aa: CASRPTGRGNEQFF

v_gene: TRBV9
j_gene: TRBJ1-5
CDR3aa: CASSVGVGGLQPQHF

v_gene: TRBV12-3/TRBV12-4
j_gene: TRBJ2-7
CDR3aa: CASSFSYEQYF

v_gene: TRBV6-4
j_gene: TRBJ2-3
CDR3aa: CASSESGGADTQYF

v_gene: TRBV3-1/TRBV3-2
j_gene: TRBJ1-1
CDR3aa: CASSPTTGVPEAFF

v_gene: TRBV12-3/TRBV12-4
j_gene: TRBJ1-2
CDR3aa: CASGGALGYGYTF

v_gene: TRBV7-3
j_gene: TRBJ1-1
CDR3aa: CASSLSVGGMAFF

v_gene: TRBV7-9
j_gene: TRBJ2-7
CDR3aa: CASSLAGSYEQYF

v_gene: TRBV20-1
j_gene: TRBJ1-1
CDR3aa: CSASMAGTEAFF

v_gene: TRBV25-1
j_gene: TRBJ2-1
CDR3aa: CASSPGQDSGEQFF

v_gene: TRBV11-3
j_gene: TRBJ2-7
CDR3aa: CASSFRSYSYEQYF

v_gene: TRBV5-1
j_gene: TRBJ2-2
CDR3aa: CASMDRENTGELFF

v_gene: TRBV14
j_gene: TRBJ1-2
CDR3aa: CASSPTASPYGYTF

v_gene: TRBV6-5
j_gene: TRBJ2-5
CDR3aa: CASSYSRTQGGETQYF

v_gene: TRBV7-2
j_gene: TRBJ1-3
CDR3aa: CASSLGQGRSGNTIYF

v_gene: TRBV3-1/TRBV3-2
j_gene: TRBJ2-7
CDR3aa: CASSHKTGTGAYEQYF

v_gene: TRBV19
j_gene: TRBJ2-1
CDR3aa: CASSSDSYNEQFF

v_gene: TRBV5-1
j_gene: TRBJ2-1
CDR3aa: CASRTQAQGVNEQFF

v_gene: TRBV5-4
j_gene: TRBJ2-2
CDR3aa: CASSPLAGSNTGELFF

v_gene: TRBV2
j_gene: TRBJ2-2
CDR3aa: CASSELGAGTGELFF

v_gene: TRBV10-1
j_gene: TRBJ2-5
CDR3aa: CASSESSLGTQYF

v_gene: TRBV11-3
j_gene: TRBJ2-5
CDR3aa: CASSSVTETQYF

v_gene: TRBV7-2
j_gene: TRBJ2-5
CDR3aa: CASSTTSWGETQYF

v_gene: TRBV10-3
j_gene: TRBJ2-3
CDR3aa: CAISDSTVGVTDTQYF

v_gene: TRBV5-6
j_gene: TRBJ1-5
CDR3aa: CASSPGQGYSNQPQHF

v_gene: TRBV6-4
j_gene: TRBJ2-3
CDR3aa: CASSGEAGRSTDTQYF

v_gene: TRBV6-6
j_gene: TRBJ2-1
CDR3aa: CASSYTGDEQFF

v_gene: TRBV3-1/TRBV3-2
j_gene: TRBJ2-7
CDR3aa: CASSPPSSYEQYF

v_gene: TRBV11-3
j_gene: TRBJ2-7
CDR3aa: CASRILAGGPYEQYF

v_gene: TRBV5-1
j_gene: TRBJ2-2
CDR3aa: CASSLGGTANTGELFF

v_gene: TRBV4-3
j_gene: TRBJ2-1
CDR3aa: CASSQQGGTYNEQFF

v_gene: TRBV10-3
j_gene: TRBJ2-7
CDR3aa: CAITSGTSGRDRDEQYF

v_gene: TRBV6-5
j_gene: TRBJ1-1
CDR3aa: CASSSPPGTLNTEAFF

v_gene: TRBV5-1
j_gene: TRBJ2-3
CDR3aa: CASSPNPGQVTDTQYF

v_gene: TRBV7-3
j_gene: TRBJ1-3
CDR3aa: CASSLGPWSSGNTIYF

v_gene: TRBV19
j_gene: TRBJ2-7
CDR3aa: CASSIDRTYEQYF

v_gene: TRBV6-6
j_gene: TRBJ1-5
CDR3aa: CATDRGLGNQPQHF

v_gene: TRBV6-6
j_gene: TRBJ1-5
CDR3aa: CASSLEVHQPQHF

v_gene: TRBV5-1
j_gene: TRBJ1-1
CDR3aa: CASSLQGQATEAFF

v_gene: TRBV3-1/TRBV3-2
j_gene: TRBJ1-4
CDR3aa: CASSPLNSSPGEKLFF

v_gene: TRBV5-6
j_gene: TRBJ1-3
CDR3aa: CASRAGSSGNTIYF

v_gene: TRBV28
j_gene: TRBJ2-1
CDR3aa: CASSLRRLAGGWLGYNEQFF

v_gene: TRBV5-5
j_gene: TRBJ2-1
CDR3aa: CASSLLPGMVEQFF

v_gene: TRBV7-2
j_gene: TRBJ2-1
CDR3aa: CASSLGRGGTSQGYNEQFF